The clone carrying this T cell receptor beta chain was detected many times. The antigen remains undetermined. Cells stained for CD3, CD4, CD8, CD45RA, CD27 and viability were sorted into four CD45RA/CD27 subsets. This CDR3 contains 13 residues. Trimming took off 7 bases at V and 1 base at J, with 10 bases between the two ends. An equimolar mix of two oligonucleotides served as the beta constant-region primer for TRBC1 and TRBC2. Four rounds of PCR amplified the ligated cDNA using nested alpha and beta constant-region primers plus SP2. MiXCR was run by TCRdb on the UMI-ligation and nested PCR reads, yielding one entry per CDR3 protein. The data hold around 140,000 distinct CDR3 sequences, with 15% to 25% observed a single time. This sample was taken from a study of naive and memory T cell subsets. Study-wide points: Findings for naive and memory subsets could not be checked against ground truth. Each distinct alpha or beta sequence counts as one clonotype. TCR abundance followed a power law differing between naive and memory subsets. Naive repertoires, especially CD8, held a few larger clonotypes, possibly memory cells re-expressing CD45RA.

This sequence joins TRBV12-3 or TRBV12-4 and TRBJ1-1; no clear D gene. This TCR was sampled from a human donor in good health. Input material: naive CD8+ T cells from blood. The CDR3 DNA reads as TGTGCCAGCACGTCTCATCGGAACACTGAAGCTTTCTTT. Its protein is CASTSHRNTEAFF.